The 24 T cell receptor beta chains in this list originate from one sample, sequenced in a study of T cells after yellow fever vaccination. TCRdb reprocessed the 5' RACE reads via MiXCR and lists one record per CDR3 protein. In the table there are approximately 180,000 distinct CDR3 sequences, 5.5% to 8% of which are singletons. Sequencing used CD4+ T cells sorted from PBMCs, obtained on the day of the first yellow fever vaccination. These receptor sequences come from a man between 18 and 29 years old who received the YFV17D yellow fever vaccine.

This clonotype was counted only a few times. The V gene is TRBV6-2 or TRBV6-3, the J gene TRBJ1-2, with D perhaps TRBD1 (6 bases). Germline assignment: CDR1 MNHEY and CDR2 SVGEGT. Trimming pared 5 bases from V and 7 bases from J, leaving 23 bases between. The CDR3 consists of 16 residues. This CDR3 reads CASSTRQAMNVGGYTF. The CDR3 DNA follows: TGTGCCAGCAGTACCCGACAGGCCATGAATGTAGGTGGCTACACCTTC.

At least ten counts were recorded for this clonotype. The chain recombines TRBV7-6 with TRBJ2-5; D not certain. CDR3 size: 13 residues. Germline-derived CDR1 and CDR2 are SGHVS and FNYEAQ. Trimming removed 1 base at V and 2 bases at J, with 5 bases between. The chain's CDR3 is CASSLGRQETQYF. The CDR3 DNA sequence: TGTGCCAGCAGCTTAGGCAGACAAGAGACCCAGTACTTC.

In this sample, this clonotype turned up many times. The chain links TRBV6-5 to TRBJ2-1; D is uncertain. The ends were cut back, 4 bases at V and 4 bases at J, with 8 bases in the middle. Germline assignment: CDR1 MNHEY and CDR2 SVGAGI. This CDR3 has 13 amino acids. The CDR3 sequence: CASSWTFYNEQFF. Here the CDR3 DNA reads TGTGCCAGCAGTTGGACCTTTTACAATGAGCAGTTCTTC.

This clonotype has just a few counts. V gene TRBV6-5 combines with J gene TRBJ2-2; D is unclear. The CDR3 runs to 16 residues. CDR1 and CDR2 from the germline V gene are MNHEY and SVGAGI. The V end was cut by 5 bases, the J end by 1 base, with 14 bases between. The CDR3 DNA reads as TGTGCCAGCAGTCCCCCCCGACTGGTGAACACCGGGGAGCTGTTTTTT. Translation gives CASSPPRLVNTGELFF.

This sequence joins TRBV12-3 or TRBV12-4 and TRBJ1-6; D not certain. This CDR3 has 14 residues. The V and J ends lost 3 bases and 6 bases respectively, with 9 bases between them. The CDR3 DNA is TGTGCCAGCAGTTTGGCGCAGGCTAATTCACCCCTCCACTTT. Amino acid sequence: CASSLAQANSPLHF.

This clonotype has a count of ten or more. The rearrangement uses TRBV6-2 or TRBV6-3 and TRBJ1-1; no reliable D call. CDR1 and CDR2 from the germline V gene are MNHEY and SVGEGT. The CDR3 has 14 amino acids. V was clipped by 2 bases and J by 5 bases, with 12 bases between them. DNA for the CDR3: TGTGCCAGCAGTTACACCCCGTCGGGTACTGAAGCTTTCTTT. As protein: CASSYTPSGTEAFF.

This clonotype came up many times. This chain joins TRBV28 and TRBJ2-3, with TRBD1 matching 8 bases. Germline V gene data show CDR1 as MDHEN and CDR2 as SYDVKM. V lost 6 bases and J lost 4; bases outside the gene matches: 9. The CDR3 consists of 15 residues. DNA of the CDR3: TGTGCCAGCAGACCCGGGCAGGGGGCGGCAGATACGCAGTATTTT. It codes for CASRPGQGAADTQYF.

This clonotype was seen many times. V gene TRBV12-3 or TRBV12-4 combines with J gene TRBJ2-1; D is possibly TRBD2 (5 bases). Trimming removed 0 bases from V and 7 bases from J, with 7 bases in between. The CDR3 length is 13 residues. The CDR3 nucleotides read TGTGCCAGCAGTTTAGCGCGAGGGAATGAGCAGTTCTTC. The encoded protein is CASSLARGNEQFF.

This clonotype was recorded at least ten times. The chain links TRBV7-9 to TRBJ2-5; tentatively, D is TRBD2 (7 bases). Germline values: CDR1 SEHNR, CDR2 FQNEAQ (reference sequence). The CDR3 loop spans 16 amino acids. V shed 7 bases and J shed 1 base, with 19 bases lying between them. CDR3 sequence reads: CASTRWRGGGQETQYF. CDR3 DNA sequence: TGTGCCAGCACCCGATGGCGGGGAGGGGGCCAAGAGACCCAGTACTTC.

This clonotype was seen a few times. The V gene is TRBV12-5, the J gene TRBJ2-3, with 7 bases aligning to TRBD1. V gave up 2 bases and J gave up 2 bases; unmatched junction bases: 13. CDR3 length: 18 amino acids. CDR1 and CDR2 (germline): LGHNT, FRNRAP. Written as DNA, the CDR3 is TGTGCTAGTGGTTTGTACCCTAACAGGGGTGGCAACACAGATACGCAGTATTTT. Residues: CASGLYPNRGGNTDTQYF.

This clonotype has only a few counts. This chain connects TRBV20-1 to TRBJ2-3; 11 nucleotides line up with TRBD2. The CDR3 consists of 13 residues. Germline-derived CDR1 and CDR2 are DFQATT and SNEGSKA (reference sequence). The ends lost 3 bases at V and 7 bases at J; junction bases unmatched: 3. In nucleotides, the CDR3 is TGCAGTGCTAGTAGCGGGGGGGTATATACGCAGTATTTT. This gives the protein CSASSGGVYTQYF.

This clonotype was picked up many times. CDR3: CASSKLAGGNTDTQYF. CDR3 nucleotides: TGCGCCAGCAGCAAACTAGCGGGGGGAAACACAGATACGCAGTATTTT. This chain links TRBV5-1 with TRBJ2-3, with 12 bases lining up with TRBD2. This CDR3 is built from 16 residues. The junction had 5 bases not matched to a gene; V was cut back by 4 bases and J by 2 bases. Per the germline V gene, CDR1 is SGHRS and CDR2 is YFSETQ.

This clonotype has at least ten counts. This chain connects TRBV10-3 to TRBJ1-6; 8 positions match TRBD1. The germline CDR1 and CDR2 sequences are ENHRY and SYGVKD. The V segment lost 3 bases and the J segment 9 bases; nucleotides outside the gene matches: 10. The CDR3 is 16 residues long. In nucleotides, the CDR3 is TGTGCCATCAGTGATCGTGCCAGGGACAGGTCTTCACCCCTCCACTTT. It encodes CAISDRARDRSSPLHF.

This clonotype was counted many times. J is TRBJ2-5 and V is TRBV11-2, with D tentatively TRBD1 or TRBD2 (5 bases each). CDR3 length: 16 residues. V dropped 4 bases and J dropped 3 bases, with 18 bases sitting between them. Germline V CDR1 and CDR2: SGHAT, FQNNGV. Here the CDR3 reads CASSSSRGAVKETQYF. CDR3 bases: TGTGCCAGCAGCTCTTCTCGGGGCGCGGTGAAAGAGACCCAGTACTTC. The variable domain in full, with the rest retrieved from reference TRBV11-2 and TRBJ2-5, is EAGVAQSPRYKIIEKRQSVAFWCNPISGHATLYWYQQILGQGPKLLIQFQNNGVVDDSQLPKDRFSAERLKGVDSTLKIQPAKLEDSAVYLCASSSSRGAVKETQYFGPGTRLLVL.

This clonotype was observed at least ten times. The chain recombines TRBV7-2 with TRBJ2-1; D remains unclear. CDR3 length: 15 amino acids. Trimming shortened V by 1 base and J by 4 bases, and 11 bases separated the two germline ends. Germline V gene data show CDR1 as SGHTA and CDR2 as FQGNSA. The CDR3 DNA reads as TGTGCCAGCAGCTTAGACCGGGCGGAATACAATGAGCAGTTCTTC. Its translation: CASSLDRAEYNEQFF.

J is TRBJ2-7 and V is TRBV4-2; maybe TRBD1 (6 bases). V gave up 9 bases and J gave up 3 bases, with 15 bases separating them. CDR3 length: 13 amino acids. Germline CDR1 LGHNA, CDR2 YNFKEQ. CDR3 protein: CARGSGQNYEQYV. CDR3 coding DNA: TGTGCCAGGGGCTCCGGACAGAACTACGAGCAGTACGTC.

This clonotype appeared many times. This rearrangement joins TRBV11-2 to TRBJ1-1; tentatively, D is TRBD1 (5 bases). The CDR3 sequence is 13 residues long. CDR1 is SGHAT and CDR2 is FQNNGV in the germline V gene. V was cut by 4 bases and J by 11 bases, with 17 bases left in between. CDR3 bases: TGTGCCAGCAGCTACTTGGGGACGGGAAGGGCTTTCTTT. It yields the protein CASSYLGTGRAFF.

Only a few counts were recorded for this clonotype. The chain carries TRBV5-4 and TRBJ2-3; 14 bases line up with TRBD2. V lost 5 bases and J lost 6; bases outside the gene matches: 8. The CDR3 contains 16 residues. Germline V gene data show CDR1 as SGHNT and CDR2 as YYREEE (reference sequence). CDR3 sequence (DNA): TGTGCCAGCAGGTTGACTAGCGGGGGGGCCTTGGATACGCAGTATTTT. It codes for CASRLTSGGALDTQYF.

V gene TRBV20-1 combines with J gene TRBJ1-5, with TRBD1 matching over 7 bases. The ends lost 4 bases at V and 2 bases at J; junction bases unmatched: 8. CDR1 is DFQATT, CDR2 SNEGSKA, per germline (reference sequence). CDR3 length equals 15 residues. The CDR3 sequence: CSATDRVKGNQPQHF. Written as DNA, the CDR3 is TGCAGTGCTACTGACAGGGTGAAGGGCAATCAGCCCCAGCATTTT.

This clonotype was seen ten or more times. The chain links TRBV7-2 to TRBJ2-3, with D perhaps TRBD2 (7 bases). V lost 7 bases and J lost 6, with 17 bases in between. The CDR3 runs 14 residues. Germline V gene sequence: CDR1 SGHTA, CDR2 FQGNSA. DNA for the CDR3: TGTGCCAGCACCTCGCGGACGGGGGGCGATACGCAGTATTTT. Protein sequence: CASTSRTGGDTQYF.

In this sample, this clonotype turned up many times. V usage is TRBV12-3 or TRBV12-4 and J usage is TRBJ2-3; D possibly corresponds to TRBD2 (5 bases). Trimming pared 3 bases from V and 1 base from J, leaving 14 bases between. The CDR3 runs to 16 residues. The CDR3 sequence is CASSLGRTSGTDTQYF. In nucleotides, the CDR3 is TGTGCCAGCAGTTTGGGCAGGACTTCAGGCACAGATACGCAGTATTTT.

This clonotype was detected ten times or more. The chain is built from TRBV5-1 and TRBJ2-7, with TRBD1 matching over 7 bases. CDR3 size: 13 residues. V shed 5 bases, J shed 2 bases, and the junction held 4 bases outside the gene matches. Germline V gives CDR1 SGHRS, CDR2 YFSETQ. The CDR3 loop reads CASRSGTAYEQYF. CDR3 sequence (DNA): TGCGCCAGCAGATCCGGGACAGCCTACGAGCAGTACTTC.

This chain links TRBV3-1 with TRBJ2-1; perhaps D is TRBD1 or TRBD2 (7 bases each). The CDR3 is 16 amino acids. Trimming cost V 11 bases and J 2 bases, with 22 bases left between them. Looked up from germline, CDR1 is LGHDT and CDR2 is YNNKEL (reference sequence). Here the CDR3 reads CASCLRGGPTYNEQFF. For the CDR3, the DNA is TGTGCCTCCTGCCTCAGGGGGGGCCCTACCTACAATGAGCAGTTCTTC.

This clonotype occurred many times. The J gene is TRBJ2-3, the V gene TRBV20-1; D possibly corresponds to TRBD1 (6 bases). In germline, CDR1 is DFQATT, CDR2 SNEGSKA (reference sequence). The CDR3 covers 13 residues. V lost 6 bases to trimming and J lost 6 bases, with 16 bases between them. The CDR3 DNA follows: TGCAGTGCCGCACAGGGAGTTAGGGATACGCAGTATTTT. It yields the protein CSAAQGVRDTQYF.